This T cell receptor (beta chain) derives from a study of blood T cells in healthy people across ages. Isolated PBMCs totaled at least 6.5 million in each sample. It was with a sample-barcoded 5' primer and a J-beta primer mix that a second PCR of roughly 7 to 12 cycles was run. Each cDNA molecule carried a tag from a template-switch adaptor that contained 12 random nucleotides. MiXCR, applied by TCRdb to the 5' RACE reads, yields one record per CDR3 protein. The data show about 580,000 distinct CDR3 sequences, under 55% seen once. Sequencing was done on a sample of blood. The sequence was obtained from a man at least 80 years old in good health.

The DNA of the CDR3 is TGTGCCAGCAGCGGGACCTACACAGATACGCAGTATTTT. This gives the protein CASSGTYTDTQYF. The J gene is TRBJ2-3, the V gene TRBV9, with D uncertain. The length of the CDR3 is 13 residues. V was clipped by 3 bases and J by 2 bases, with 7 bases between them. Germline V gene data show CDR1 as SGDLS and CDR2 as YYNGEE.